Sequencing of this T cell receptor (beta chain) was carried out in a study of T cell responses to AZD1222 COVID-19 vaccine (dated by TCRdb to the early 2020s). Concerning the study at large: A total of 233 trial participants underwent TCR sequencing, of whom some 210 received two doses of AZD1222 and 26 received two doses of the MenACWY control vaccine. Trial participants were enrolled into age subgroups of 18-55, 56-69 and 70-plus years, which contained approximately 150, 28 and 58 TCR-sequenced participants, respectively. What the research found in general, with its limitations: Vaccine-associated CD4 TCRs spanned the whole spike protein, with dominant responses in regions 160-218 and 743-854. The 56-69-year group was small, and its depth increase did not reach significance, likely because of low power. After two AZD1222 doses, spike-specific TCR breadth and depth were significantly higher than at day 0 and than in MenACWY recipients. Nearly half of unique spike-specific TCRs reportedly recognized epitopes outside regions mutated in the B.1.351 and B.1.1.7 variants. Conclusions about previously exposed vaccinees are limited because only a handful of AZD1222 recipients were SARS-CoV-2 seropositive at baseline. No day 14 peak-response samples were available, so repertoires were characterized only after the peak T cell response. Participants were mostly white British, with more females than males. The authors suggested clonal diversity may have been underestimated.

Including cysteine and phenylalanine, the CDR3 has 13 amino acids. Kept here is only the CDR3 DNA, which spans 39 bases and is read in frame from base 1. Trimming removed 6 bases from V and 8 bases from J; the gene matches leave 7 bases unexplained. For CDR1 and CDR2, the germline V gene lists LGHNT and FRNRAP. What the time point label conveys for this sample: baseline before first vaccination. The treatment or condition label for this specimen denotes: meningococcal conjugate vaccine given as trial control. The vaccinee samples were drawn from two UK trials, COV001 and COV002, one of which was a single-blind randomized controlled phase 2/3 trial testing AZD1222 (ChAdOx1 nCoV-19) in healthy adults. For TCRbeta chain sequencing, PBMC samples were collected from trial participants at day 0 and at day 28 after the second dose. The CDR3 regions of human TCRbeta chains were subjected to immunosequencing. Per the original workflow: TCRs in the repertoires were compared against a reference library of SARS-CoV-2-specific TCRs that had been generated with the MIRA antigen-specificity platform. Breadth meant the fraction of unique TCRs that were SARS-CoV-2-associated, whereas depth meant the fraction of total T cells that were SARS-CoV-2-associated. Each spike-specific TCR was assigned to its reactive spike region and to a CD4 or CD8 class using the MIRA data. Log10-transformed breadth and depth values were compared by one-way ANOVA with Sidak's multiple comparisons tests. TCRdb retrieved this table from immuneACCESS and kept in-frame rearrangements only. Not all clones are present; in checked studies, unresolved V genes account for under half, and no reason is known for the remainder. V, J and clone size derive from that table, while D and trimming were established from the DNA sequence. The sample table lists 150,000 or so clones, about 93% of them with a count of one. Of the sample, 2.5% to 3% is held by the ten largest clones.

Concerning this clone itself: The target of this receptor is not known. Within one base of it there is no much larger clone, and no base qualities were kept.

The sequences come from peripheral blood, collected on day 0 of MenACWY control vaccination. This receptor was obtained from an adult in good health. Recombination connected TRBV12-5 to TRBJ2-4; 7 bases in the junction line up with TRBD1. The CDR3 loop reads CASGLTGTDIQYF. The nucleotides read TGTGCTAGTGGCCTGACAGGGACGGACATTCAGTACTTC.